A single sample gave rise to the 14 T cell receptor beta chains below, sequenced in a study of T-cell memory formation after mild COVID-19. TCRdb reprocessed the 5' RACE reads with MiXCR, giving one entry per CDR3 protein. The profile covers about 47,000 distinct CDR3 sequences, with approximately 9.6% appearing a single time and 12% taken by the ten largest. Sequenced input: PBMCs or a T cell subset sorted from them (not recorded which). These receptors originate from an adult woman who had mild COVID-19 (a few samples of this study predate the infection). Cell type and time point are not known.

V and J are TRBV4-1 and TRBJ2-5; D is ambiguous. Trimming left V 0 bases short and J 6 bases short, with 14 bases between. Germline CDR1 and CDR2: MGHRA and YSYEKL. The CDR3 loop spans 15 amino acids. The CDR3 bases are TGCGCCAGCAGCCAAGATCCGGATTTGACGCAGACCCAGTACTTC. Its protein is CASSQDPDLTQTQYF.

This clonotype was recorded at least ten times. This chain links TRBV5-1 with TRBJ2-4, with D perhaps matching TRBD1 or TRBD2 (7 bases each). The germline V and J ends were trimmed by 4 bases and 1 base, with 18 bases remaining between them. The CDR3 sequence is 17 residues long. Per the germline V gene, CDR1 is SGHRS and CDR2 is YFSETQ. The CDR3 protein is CASSPQTGRGAKNIQYF. The DNA for the CDR3 is TGCGCCAGCAGCCCCCAGACAGGGAGGGGGGCCAAAAACATTCAGTACTTC.

This clonotype was seen more than once but under ten times. The chain employs TRBV11-1 and TRBJ2-1, with 8 positions matching TRBD2. V was pared by 5 bases and J by 5 bases, with 11 bases of the junction left unmatched. The CDR3 spans 16 residues. Germline values: CDR1 SGHAT, CDR2 FQDESV (reference sequence). CDR3 in DNA: TGTGCCAGCAGCCGAGGGGGTAATAGCGGGAACAATGAGCAGTTCTTC. Translated, it gives CASSRGGNSGNNEQFF.

This clonotype was counted at least ten times. The chain employs TRBV29-1 and TRBJ2-7, with 8 bases aligning to TRBD1. The ends lost 4 bases at V and 1 base at J; junction bases unmatched: 6. Germline CDR1 reads SQVTM; CDR2 reads ANQGSEA. The CDR3 totals 14 residues. The CDR3 is CSVVPGGSSYEQYF. DNA for the CDR3: TGCAGCGTTGTGCCAGGGGGCAGTTCCTACGAGCAGTACTTC.

In its sample, this clonotype was seen a few times. V gene TRBV20-1 combines with J gene TRBJ1-4; 8 nucleotides agree with TRBD1. The CDR3 covers 13 residues. The V gene's germline CDR1 is DFQATT and CDR2 SNEGSKA (reference sequence). With V trimmed by 6 bases and J by 7 bases, 7 bases remained unmatched. The CDR3 DNA reads TGCAGTGCCATGGACAGGGTCATTGAAAAACTGTTTTTT. Translation: CSAMDRVIEKLFF.

Comments on this clonotype: One base away lies a much larger clone, so this may be a sequencing read error. The chain links TRBV12-3 or TRBV12-4 to TRBJ1-1; no clear D gene. There are 18 residues in the CDR3. Trimming shortened V by 6 bases and J by 4 bases, and 27 bases separated the two germline ends. The CDR3: CASRVPTRDQSPPTEAFF. DNA for the CDR3: TGTGCCAGCAGAGTTCCGACGAGGGATCAGTCCCCCCCCACTGAAGCTTTCTTT.

This clonotype was picked up many times. The chain joins TRBV7-2 to TRBJ1-5, with D possibly matching TRBD1 (5 bases). Germline V gene data show CDR1 as SGHTA and CDR2 as FQGNSA. Between the trimmed V and J ends, which lost 5 bases and 6 bases, there was a span of 11 bases. The CDR3 consists of 13 residues. CDR3 loop: CASSPGRVQPQHF. The CDR3 nucleotides read TGTGCCAGCAGCCCGGGGCGCGTTCAGCCCCAGCATTTT.

The chain recombines TRBV24-1 with TRBJ2-3, with D perhaps TRBD2 (6 bases). V dropped 3 bases and J dropped 6 bases, with 27 bases sitting between them. Germline V gene lookup returns CDR1 KGHDR and CDR2 SFDVKD. The CDR3 runs to 19 residues. DNA for the CDR3: TGTGCCACCAGTGATCCCAGCTTGAATCGGGGGTCACGATTCGATACGCAGTATTTT. This translates into CATSDPSLNRGSRFDTQYF.

This clonotype was detected only a few times. The junction does not match germline at one end; this may be a read error. This rearrangement joins TRBV11-1 to TRBJ2-5, with 9 bases that match TRBD1. The length of the CDR3 is 15 residues. CDR1 is SGHAT and CDR2 is FQDESV in the germline V gene (reference sequence). CDR3 amino acids: CASTLQGQGVETQYF. The CDR3 nucleotides read TGTGCCAGCACCTTACAGGGACAGGGAGTGGAGACCCAGTACTTC.

DNA of the CDR3: TGTGCCAGCAGCCGCGGAGAGACCCAGTACTTC. Its translation: CASSRGETQYF. V is TRBV3-1 and J is TRBJ2-5, with unresolved D. The CDR3 is 11 amino acids. Germline V gene lookup returns CDR1 LGHDT and CDR2 YNNKEL (reference sequence). The ends were cut back, 4 bases at V and 4 bases at J, with 4 bases in the middle.

The genes are TRBV12-3 or TRBV12-4 and TRBJ2-3; D is perhaps TRBD1 (6 bases). The CDR3 covers 14 residues. V was cut by 5 bases and J by 2 bases, with 11 bases left in between. CDR3 sequence: CASSKQGNTDTQYF. The CDR3 DNA reads TGTGCCAGCAGTAAACAGGGTAACACAGATACGCAGTATTTT.

The chain carries TRBV12-3 or TRBV12-4 and TRBJ2-7; possibly TRBD1 for D (6 bases). The CDR3 has 14 amino acids. V was shortened by 6 bases and J by 0 bases, with 12 bases between the two germline ends. CDR3: CASRPGHTSYEQYF. The CDR3 nucleotides read TGTGCCAGCAGGCCGGGACATACCTCCTACGAGCAGTACTTC.

This clonotype has ten or more counts. This chain connects TRBV10-3 to TRBJ1-5; a possible D gene is TRBD1 (6 bases). V lost 4 bases, J lost 0 bases, and 10 bases lay in between. CDR1 ENHRY and CDR2 SYGVKD come from the germline V gene. This CDR3 spans 15 amino acids. DNA for the CDR3: TGTGCCATCAGTGGACCAGGGGATAGCAATCAGCCCCAGCATTTT. Amino acids: CAISGPGDSNQPQHF.

This clonotype was seen many times. The rearrangement joins TRBV6-1 to TRBJ2-1; a possible D gene is TRBD1 (5 bases). The CDR3 runs 13 residues. Germline V gene lookup returns CDR1 MNHNS and CDR2 SASEGT. Trimming cost V 7 bases and J 5 bases, with 12 bases left between them. The CDR3 protein is CASTKGPDNEQFF. CDR3 nucleotide sequence: TGTGCCAGCACTAAGGGGCCGGACAATGAGCAGTTCTTC.